A single sample is the source of the 21 T cell receptor beta chains below, sequenced in a study of cytomegalovirus exposure and HLA in healthy donors. 60 Vbeta and 13 Jbeta primers were used in PCR. Profiled with immunoSEQ multiplex PCR; TCRdb holds only in-frame clones, not every one. The sample comprises around 200,000 clones, approximately 80% of which are singletons, and 0.55% to 0.7% rests with the top ten. Sequencing was performed on PBMCs. The receptors stem from a woman between 35 and 50 years old in good health and CMV-seronegative.

The V call is TRBV19, the J call TRBJ2-7, with no clear D. The CDR3 is 13 residues long. V was trimmed by 3 bases and J by 3 bases, leaving 9 bases between them. The germline CDR1 and CDR2 sequences are LNHDA and SQIVND (reference sequence). The CDR3 DNA reads as TGTGCCAGTAGTATTTCGGCAGGCTACGAGCAGTACTTC. This gives the protein CASSISAGYEQYF.

The rearrangement uses TRBV5-1 and TRBJ2-3, with D possibly TRBD2 on 6 matching bases. The CDR3 length is 14 residues. Germline CDR1 and CDR2: SGHRS and YFSETQ. The germline V and J ends were trimmed by 4 bases and 3 bases, with 12 bases remaining between them. The CDR3 DNA is TGCGCCAGCAGCACCGTTGGGGGGACAGATACGCAGTATTTT. This sequence encodes CASSTVGGTDTQYF.

The chain joins TRBV5-6 to TRBJ1-2; no firm D call. This CDR3 spans 13 amino acids. Per germline, CDR1 SGHDT and CDR2 YYEEEE. Trimming stripped 3 bases from V and 6 bases from J, with 12 bases between. The CDR3 region has the DNA TGTGCCAGCAGCTCGATTGGAGGAGATGGCTACACCTTC. Translating gives CASSSIGGDGYTF.

This chain connects TRBV30 to TRBJ1-1, with D tentatively TRBD1 (6 bases). There are 13 residues in the CDR3. Trimming took off 4 bases at V and 3 bases at J, with 12 bases between the two ends. Germline V gene data show CDR1 as GTSNPN and CDR2 as SVGIG (reference sequence). For the CDR3, the DNA is TGTGCCTGGAAACCACAGGGAGACACTGAAGCTTTCTTT. Its translation is CAWKPQGDTEAFF.

The chain has TRBV5-1 and TRBJ2-1; D perhaps matches TRBD1 (5 bases). Trimming left V 4 bases short and J 9 bases short, with 11 bases between. The CDR3 sequence is 12 residues long. CDR1 is SGHRS, CDR2 YFSETQ, per germline. In nucleotides, the CDR3 is TGCGCCAGCAGCGTCCAGGGTGGTGAGCAGTTCTTC. Translation: CASSVQGGEQFF.

This clone has a handful of counts. V is TRBV4-1 and J is TRBJ1-1, with TRBD1 matching 8 bases. The CDR3 extends over 15 amino acids. Germline CDR1 and CDR2: MGHRA and YSYEKL. J gave up 5 bases and V 3 bases, and 8 bases lay outside the gene matches. DNA of the CDR3: TGCGCCAGCAGCCATTCCGGGACAGGTAGGACTGAAGCTTTCTTT. This encodes CASSHSGTGRTEAFF.

This clone was detected once. The genes are TRBV6-1 and TRBJ2-5, with TRBD1 matching over 7 bases. The DNA end is a closer match to TRBJ2-7, so the J assignment may be wrong. The CDR3 is 14 amino acids. Looked up from germline, CDR1 is MNHNS and CDR2 is SASEGT. DNA of the CDR3: TGTGCCAGCAGGAGGGGACAGCGATCCTACGAGCAGTACTTC. As protein: CASRRGQRSYEQYF.

On this clone: The junction differs from germline at one of its ends, possibly a read error. The gene calls are TRBV5-1 and TRBJ2-5; 11 bases are a match to TRBD2. There are 20 residues in the CDR3. CDR1 and CDR2 from the germline V gene are SGHRS and YFSETQ. The CDR3, as DNA: TGCGCCAGCAGTTTGGGTAACCTAAGACTAGCGGGGAAGAAGAAAGAGACCCAGTACTTC. This translates into CASSLGNLRLAGKKKETQYF. Variable domain in full (rest from reference TRBV5-1 and TRBJ2-5): KAGVTQTPRYLIKTRGQQVTLSCSPISGHRSVSWYQQTPGQGLQFLFEYFSETQRNKGNFPGRFSGRQFSNSRSEMNVSTLELGDSALYLCASSLGNLRLAGKKKETQYFGPGTRLLVL.

The chain links TRBV11-3 to TRBJ2-3; 7 nucleotides match TRBD2. The CDR3 is 14 amino acids. The J segment lost 2 bases and the V segment lost 5 bases, leaving 4 bases of the junction unmatched. Germline CDR1 and CDR2: SGHNT and YENEEA. For the CDR3, the DNA is TGTGCCAGCAGCCAGGCGGGGGACACAGATACGCAGTATTTT. This sequence encodes CASSQAGDTDTQYF. The full variable domain, completed using reference TRBV11-3 and TRBJ2-3, is EAGVVQSPRYKIIEKKQPVAFWCNPISGHNTLYWYLQNLGQGPELLIRYENEEAVDDSQLPKDRFSAERLKGVDSTLKIQPAELGDSAVYLCASSQAGDTDTQYFGPGTRLTVL.

The J gene is TRBJ1-2, the V gene TRBV30; the D is unclear. With 0 bases removed from V and 0 bases from J, the gap between germline ends came to 5 bases. CDR1 and CDR2 (germline): GTSNPN, SVGIG (reference sequence). CDR3 length: 13 residues. CDR3 nucleotide sequence: TGTGCCTGGAGTGTACTCCCTAACTATGGCTACACCTTC. Its protein is CAWSVLPNYGYTF.

This clone was counted a few times. The chain carries TRBV6-5 and TRBJ1-3; D call uncertain. Germline CDR1 MNHEY, CDR2 SVGAGI. Between the trimmed V and J ends, which lost 4 bases and 4 bases, there was a span of 14 bases. This CDR3 spans 15 amino acids. CDR3 DNA sequence: TGTGCCAGCAGTTCTGGTAGGAGTTTCGGAAACACCATATATTTT. Translated, it gives CASSSGRSFGNTIYF.

This rearrangement joins TRBV27 to TRBJ2-1; 9 nucleotides agree with TRBD1. The CDR3 is made up of 13 amino acids. CDR1 and CDR2 from the germline V gene are MNHEY and SMNVEV (reference sequence). The ends lost 3 bases at V and 6 bases at J; junction bases unmatched: 0. The DNA for the CDR3 is TGTGCCAGCAGTTTGGACAGGGGCAATGAGCAGTTCTTC. It encodes CASSLDRGNEQFF.

This sequence joins TRBV7-9 and TRBJ1-1; 8 bases agree with TRBD1. This CDR3 contains 11 residues. Germline assignment: CDR1 SEHNR and CDR2 FQNEAQ (reference sequence). V lost 8 bases to trimming and J lost 8 bases; unmatched junction nucleotides: 4. The CDR3 DNA reads as TGTGCCAGCGGGACAGGCGCCGAAGCTTTCTTT. Protein product: CASGTGAEAFF.

This rearrangement joins TRBV28 to TRBJ1-2; unclear D gene. V lost 7 bases to trimming and J lost 1 base, with 13 bases between them. Germline assignment: CDR1 MDHEN and CDR2 SYDVKM. CDR3 size: 14 residues. CDR3 sequence: CASTPPGVNYGYTF. As DNA, the CDR3 is TGTGCCAGCACCCCTCCGGGAGTTAACTATGGCTACACCTTC.

The J gene is TRBJ2-5, the V gene TRBV20-1; D is undetermined. V dropped 6 bases and J dropped 1 base, with 6 bases sitting between them. Germline CDR1 DFQATT, CDR2 SNEGSKA (reference sequence). The CDR3 covers 11 residues. The CDR3 DNA follows: TGCAGTGCCGCCAGCCAAGAGACCCAGTACTTC. Translation: CSAASQETQYF.

The gene calls are TRBV4-1 and TRBJ1-2, with TRBD1 matching over 9 bases. Looked up from germline, CDR1 is MGHRA and CDR2 is YSYEKL. The trim removed 3 bases at V and 7 bases at J, leaving 9 bases unmatched. The CDR3 is 15 residues long. The chain's CDR3 is CASSHMLDRGFGYTF. CDR3 sequence (DNA): TGCGCCAGCAGCCACATGTTGGACAGGGGTTTTGGCTACACCTTC.

J is TRBJ2-5 and V is TRBV7-2, with 10 positions matching TRBD2. Looked up from germline, CDR1 is SGHTA and CDR2 is FQGNSA. J gave up 6 bases and V 5 bases, and 9 bases lay outside the gene matches. The CDR3 contains 15 residues. For the CDR3, the DNA is TGTGCCAGCAGCCCCCAAAGCGGGGGGGCAAAGACCCAGTACTTC. Its translation is CASSPQSGGAKTQYF.

The chain joins TRBV18 to TRBJ1-3, with D maybe TRBD1 (5 bases). V lost 0 bases to trimming and J lost 2 bases, with 8 bases between them. Germline CDR1 is KGHSH and CDR2 is LQKENI. The length of the CDR3 is 15 residues. CDR3 sequence reads: CASSPPSRAGNTIYF. CDR3 DNA sequence: TGTGCCAGCTCACCACCAAGCAGGGCTGGAAACACCATATATTTT.

V is TRBV11-3 and J is TRBJ2-1; TRBD1 matches at 8 bases. The V segment lost 4 bases and the J segment 10 bases; nucleotides outside the gene matches: 9. Germline CDR1 and CDR2: SGHNT and YENEEA. The CDR3 spans 14 residues. CDR3 protein: CASSSGTGLGEQFF. For the CDR3, the DNA is TGTGCCAGCAGCTCTGGGACAGGCCTCGGAGAGCAGTTCTTC.

This rearrangement joins TRBV7-9 to TRBJ2-1, with TRBD2 as a possible D gene (6 bases). From germline, CDR1 is SEHNR and CDR2 FQNEAQ (reference sequence). CDR3 size: 13 residues. Trimming removed 5 bases from V and 15 bases from J, with 20 bases in between. CDR3: CASSQTLTFGGFF. In DNA, the CDR3 is TGTGCCAGCAGCCAAACCCTAACTTTCGGGGGGTTCTTC.

The sample holds one count of this clone. The V and J genes are TRBV11-3 and TRBJ2-1; 7 positions match TRBD1. This CDR3 has 14 amino acids. V trimming: 4 bases; J trimming: 9 bases; junction bases outside the gene matches: 9. Germline-derived CDR1 and CDR2 are SGHNT and YENEEA. CDR3 loop: CASSWGTAGGEQFF. CDR3 sequence (DNA): TGTGCCAGCAGCTGGGGGACAGCCGGTGGTGAGCAGTTCTTC.